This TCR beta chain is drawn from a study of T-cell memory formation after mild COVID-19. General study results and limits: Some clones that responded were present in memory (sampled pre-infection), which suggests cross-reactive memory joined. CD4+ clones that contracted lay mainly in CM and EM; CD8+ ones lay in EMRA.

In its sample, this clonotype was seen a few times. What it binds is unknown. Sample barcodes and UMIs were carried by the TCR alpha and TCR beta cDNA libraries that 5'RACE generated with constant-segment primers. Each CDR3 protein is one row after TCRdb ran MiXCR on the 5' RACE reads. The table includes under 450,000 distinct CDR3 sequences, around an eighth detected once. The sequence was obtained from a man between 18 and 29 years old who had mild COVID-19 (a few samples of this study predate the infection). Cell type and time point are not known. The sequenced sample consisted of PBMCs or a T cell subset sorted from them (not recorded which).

CDR3 loop: CASSPPGEKLFF. CDR3 in DNA: TGTGCCAGCAGTCCCCCGGGGGAAAAACTGTTTTTT. This chain links TRBV27 with TRBJ1-4, with no clear D. The length of the CDR3 is 12 residues. V was cut by 5 bases and J by 8 bases, with 9 bases left in between. Looked up from germline, CDR1 is MNHEY and CDR2 is SMNVEV (reference sequence).